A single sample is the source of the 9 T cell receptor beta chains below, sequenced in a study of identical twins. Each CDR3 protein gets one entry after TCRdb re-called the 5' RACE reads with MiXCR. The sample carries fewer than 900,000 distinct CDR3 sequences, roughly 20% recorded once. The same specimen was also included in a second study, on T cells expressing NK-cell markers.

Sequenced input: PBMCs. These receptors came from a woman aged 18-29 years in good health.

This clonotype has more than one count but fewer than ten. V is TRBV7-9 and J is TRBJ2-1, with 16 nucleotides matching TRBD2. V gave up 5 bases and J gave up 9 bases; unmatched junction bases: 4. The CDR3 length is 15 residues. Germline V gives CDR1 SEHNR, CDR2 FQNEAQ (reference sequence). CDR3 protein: CASSRGTSGRGEQFF. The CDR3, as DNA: TGTGCCAGCAGCCGGGGGACTAGCGGGAGGGGTGAGCAGTTCTTC.

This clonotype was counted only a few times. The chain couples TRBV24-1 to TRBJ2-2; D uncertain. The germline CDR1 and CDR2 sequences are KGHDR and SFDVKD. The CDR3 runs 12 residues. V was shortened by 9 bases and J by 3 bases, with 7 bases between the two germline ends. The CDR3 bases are TGTGCCACCGCCAGCGACACCGGGGAGCTGTTTTTT. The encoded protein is CATASDTGELFF.

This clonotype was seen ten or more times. This chain's CDR3 is CASSQAGLAPGELFF. CDR3 DNA sequence: TGCGCCAGCAGCCAGGCGGGACTAGCCCCCGGGGAGCTGTTTTTT. The chain carries TRBV4-1 and TRBJ2-2, with 9 bases matching TRBD2. Trimming took 3 bases from V and 6 from J; bases not matched to a gene: 5. The CDR3 length is 15 residues. Germline CDR1 MGHRA, CDR2 YSYEKL.

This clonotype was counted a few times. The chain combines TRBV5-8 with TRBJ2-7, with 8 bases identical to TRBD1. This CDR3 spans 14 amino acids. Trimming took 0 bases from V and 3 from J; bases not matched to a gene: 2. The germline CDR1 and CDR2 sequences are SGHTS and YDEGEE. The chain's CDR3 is CASSLDGQGYEQYF. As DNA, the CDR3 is TGTGCCAGCAGCTTGGACGGACAGGGCTACGAGCAGTACTTC.

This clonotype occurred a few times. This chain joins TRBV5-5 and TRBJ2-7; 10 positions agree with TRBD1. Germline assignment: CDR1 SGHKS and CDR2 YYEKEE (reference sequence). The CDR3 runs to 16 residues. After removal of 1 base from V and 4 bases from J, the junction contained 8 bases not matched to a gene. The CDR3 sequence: CASSLPPGQGGYEQYF. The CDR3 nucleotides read TGTGCCAGCAGCTTGCCTCCCGGACAGGGGGGATACGAGCAGTACTTC. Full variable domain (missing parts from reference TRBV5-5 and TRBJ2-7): DAGVTQSPTHLIKTRGQQVTLRCSPISGHKSVSWYQQVLGQGPQFIFQYYEKEERGRGNFPDRFSARQFPNYSSELNVNALLLGDSALYLCASSLPPGQGGYEQYFGPGTRLTVT.

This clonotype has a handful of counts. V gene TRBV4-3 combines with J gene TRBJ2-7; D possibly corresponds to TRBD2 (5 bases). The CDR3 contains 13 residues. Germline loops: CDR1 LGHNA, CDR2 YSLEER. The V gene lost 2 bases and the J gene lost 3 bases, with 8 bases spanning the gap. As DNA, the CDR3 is TGCGCCAGCAGCCAAAACGCGGGCTACGAGCAGTACTTC. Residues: CASSQNAGYEQYF.

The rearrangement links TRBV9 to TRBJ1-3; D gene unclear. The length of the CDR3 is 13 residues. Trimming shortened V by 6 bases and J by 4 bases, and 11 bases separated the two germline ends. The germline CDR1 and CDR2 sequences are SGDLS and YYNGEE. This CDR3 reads CASTRDPGNTIYF. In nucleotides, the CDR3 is TGTGCCAGCACCAGAGATCCCGGAAACACCATATATTTT.

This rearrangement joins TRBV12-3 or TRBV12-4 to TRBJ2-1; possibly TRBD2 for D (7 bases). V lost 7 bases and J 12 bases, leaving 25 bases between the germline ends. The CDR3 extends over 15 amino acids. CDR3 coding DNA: TGTGCCAGCAACCCCGGGGGGCCTACTCTAGTTAGGCAGTTCTTC. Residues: CASNPGGPTLVRQFF.

DNA of the CDR3: TGTGCCAGCAGTTGGGCGGGCGGCTCCTACGAGCAGTACTTC. Translation: CASSWAGGSYEQYF. J is TRBJ2-7 and V is TRBV6-5; D is possibly TRBD2 (5 bases). This CDR3 region has 14 residues. The V gene lost 4 bases and the J gene lost 0 bases, with 10 bases spanning the gap. The V gene's germline CDR1 is MNHEY and CDR2 SVGAGI.